The 29 T cell receptor beta chains listed next were all sequenced from one sample in a study of T cells in Graves' hyperthyroidism and ophthalmopathy. Researchers took RNA transcripts and amplified the TCR beta CDR3 regions from them. First-round RT-PCR targeting the TCR CDR3 was performed with the HTBI primer set. TCRdb re-called the multiplex PCR reads through MiXCR, storing one row per CDR3 protein. The sample has fewer than 500,000 distinct CDR3 sequences; 13% to 15% are singletons. The sequencing input was blood. These receptors originate from a woman aged 25 to 45 with Graves' ophthalmopathy.

This clonotype showed up just a few times. The chain recombines TRBV5-8 with TRBJ1-1, with unresolved D. CDR1 is SGHTS and CDR2 is YDEGEE in the germline V gene. This CDR3 contains 14 residues. V dropped 1 base and J dropped 4 bases, with 11 bases sitting between them. CDR3 sequence: CASSLKDSSTEAFF. The CDR3 bases are TGTGCCAGCAGCTTGAAGGATTCGAGCACTGAAGCTTTCTTT.

Comments on this clonotype: At one end the junction does not follow the germline gene, possibly because of a read error. V gene TRBV5-1 combines with J gene TRBJ2-7; no clear D. The germline V gene encodes CDR1 SGHRS and CDR2 YFSETQ. This CDR3 region has 12 residues. In DNA form, the CDR3 reads TGCGCCAGCAGCTTATCGGGCAATGAGCGGTACTTC. Amino acid sequence: CASSLSGNERYF.

This clonotype was picked up many times. V gene TRBV6-1 combines with J gene TRBJ2-3; TRBD1 aligns across 8 bases. The CDR3 spans 16 residues. Germline-derived CDR1 and CDR2 are MNHNS and SASEGT. With V trimmed by 0 bases and J by 7 bases, 9 bases remained unmatched. The CDR3 DNA reads TGTGCCAGCAGTGAAGCGCAGACAGGGGACGGGTATACGCAGTATTTT. It specifies CASSEAQTGDGYTQYF.

J is TRBJ2-1 and V is TRBV4-1, with D unresolved. Trimming pared 0 bases from V and 8 bases from J, leaving 8 bases between. Germline CDR1 is MGHRA and CDR2 is YSYEKL. The CDR3 runs to 13 residues. CDR3 protein: CASSQEPRHEQFF. The CDR3 bases are TGCGCCAGCAGCCAAGAACCTAGACATGAGCAGTTCTTC.

Ten or more counts support this clonotype. CDR3 in amino acids: CASSQESGYAGSETQYF. In DNA form, the CDR3 reads TGCGCCAGCAGCCAAGAAAGCGGGTACGCAGGGTCGGAGACCCAGTACTTC. V gene TRBV4-1 combines with J gene TRBJ2-5; TRBD2 might be the D (6 bases). The V end lost 0 bases, the J end lost 5 bases, and 19 bases lay between the germline ends. CDR3 length: 17 residues. Germline loops: CDR1 MGHRA, CDR2 YSYEKL.

In this sample, this clonotype turned up many times. This chain links TRBV12-3 or TRBV12-4 with TRBJ1-2, with D perhaps TRBD1 (5 bases). The CDR3 loop spans 14 amino acids. Trimming pared 6 bases from V and 0 bases from J, leaving 11 bases between. The DNA of the CDR3 is TGTGCCAGCAGCGGAGGGGCAGCTAACTATGGCTACACCTTC. It encodes CASSGGAANYGYTF.

Note on this clonotype: This sequence may be a read error, since a much larger clone differs from it by one base. The chain is built from TRBV5-1 and TRBJ2-7; D tentatively fits TRBD1 or TRBD2 (5 bases each). The germline gives CDR1 SGHRS, CDR2 YFSETQ. The CDR3 is 16 amino acids. Between the trimmed V and J ends, which lost 5 bases and 2 bases, there was a span of 20 bases. CDR3 in DNA: TGCGCCAGCAGTCAAAAATTGAGGGGTTACACCTACGAGCAGTACTTC. Amino acid sequence: CASSQKLRGYTYEQYF.

This clonotype has ten or more counts. The V and J genes are TRBV20-1 and TRBJ2-3, with D possibly being TRBD2 (5 bases). CDR1 DFQATT and CDR2 SNEGSKA come from the germline V gene (reference sequence). With 0 bases removed from V and 6 bases from J, the gap between germline ends came to 16 bases. The CDR3 is made up of 15 amino acids. The CDR3 sequence: CSARDLRTLSDTQYF. For the CDR3, the DNA is TGCAGTGCTAGAGATCTACGGACTCTTTCTGATACGCAGTATTTT.

This clonotype showed up many times. J is TRBJ1-2 and V is TRBV6-1; D uncertain. The CDR3 spans 12 residues. The germline V gene has CDR1 MNHNS and CDR2 SASEGT. V was cut by 2 bases and J by 7 bases, with 8 bases left in between. The CDR3 spells CASSERVAGYTF. The CDR3, as DNA: TGTGCCAGCAGTGAAAGGGTCGCTGGCTACACCTTC.

This clonotype was seen many times. The genes are TRBV3-1 and TRBJ1-5, with D unclear. Germline assignment: CDR1 LGHDT and CDR2 YNNKEL (reference sequence). With 1 base removed from V and 7 bases from J, the gap between germline ends came to 8 bases. This CDR3 has 13 residues. CDR3 protein: CASSQGPRQPQHF. The CDR3 DNA reads TGTGCCAGCAGCCAAGGACCTCGCCAGCCCCAGCATTTT.

This clonotype was picked up many times. This chain links TRBV6-1 with TRBJ2-1, with 11 bases identical to TRBD2. The ends lost 4 bases at V and 6 bases at J; junction bases unmatched: 5. The CDR3 consists of 15 residues. Germline CDR1 MNHNS, CDR2 SASEGT. CDR3 sequence reads: CASSALAGGTNEQFF. The CDR3, as DNA: TGTGCCAGCAGTGCGTTAGCGGGGGGGACCAATGAGCAGTTCTTC.

At least ten counts were recorded for this clonotype. This rearrangement joins TRBV12-3 or TRBV12-4 to TRBJ1-6; a weak D match, TRBD1 (6 bases). Trimming took off 7 bases at V and 6 bases at J, with 13 bases between the two ends. This CDR3 comprises 14 residues. CDR3 nucleotides: TGTGCCAGCACCTCAGGGGACTTTAATTCACCCCTCCACTTT. Protein product: CASTSGDFNSPLHF.

Ten or more counts support this clonotype. The V gene is TRBV7-9, the J gene TRBJ1-1; D unclear. Germline V gives CDR1 SEHNR, CDR2 FQNEAQ (reference sequence). Trimming pared 5 bases from V and 6 bases from J, leaving 13 bases between. The CDR3 loop spans 13 amino acids. This CDR3 reads CASSQVGGAEAFF. The CDR3 DNA follows: TGTGCCAGCAGCCAGGTCGGAGGCGCTGAAGCTTTCTTT.

The rearrangement joins TRBV25-1 to TRBJ2-3; D is possibly TRBD1 (6 bases). The length of the CDR3 is 15 residues. Germline loops: CDR1 MGHDK, CDR2 SYGVNS. Deletions cut 5 bases from V and 0 bases from J, with 12 bases between. The CDR3 nucleotides read TGTGCCAGCAGTTGGGGGCAGACGAGCACAGATACGCAGTATTTT. Residues: CASSWGQTSTDTQYF.

The table lists this clonotype with many counts. V and J are TRBV3-1 and TRBJ2-2, with a tentative D call TRBD1 (6 bases). CDR3 length: 19 amino acids. From germline, CDR1 is LGHDT and CDR2 YNNKEL (reference sequence). The V and J ends lost 0 bases and 0 bases respectively, with 17 bases between them. The CDR3 coding sequence is TGTGCCAGCAGCCAAGATTTCCGGGCCGGGACAACGAACACCGGGGAGCTGTTTTTT. Its protein product is CASSQDFRAGTTNTGELFF.

This clonotype was counted many times. This rearrangement joins TRBV7-9 to TRBJ2-1; the D gene is possibly TRBD2 (6 bases). CDR1 SEHNR and CDR2 FQNEAQ come from the germline V gene (reference sequence). This CDR3 is 13 amino acids long. V lost 5 bases to trimming and J lost 1 base, with 6 bases between them. The CDR3 DNA reads as TGTGCCAGCAGCCGGGGGTCCTACAATGAGCAGTTCTTC. Translating it yields CASSRGSYNEQFF. Full variable domain (rest looked up from reference TRBV7-9 and TRBJ2-1): DTGVSQNPRHKITKRGQNVTFRCDPISEHNRLYWYRQTLGQGPEFLTYFQNEAQLEKSRLLSDRFSAERPKGSFSTLEIQRTEQGDSAMYLCASSRGSYNEQFFGPGTRLTVL.

This clonotype came up many times. The gene calls are TRBV28 and TRBJ1-1, with D hard to call. Deletions cut 5 bases from V and 0 bases from J, with 19 bases between. Germline CDR1 is MDHEN and CDR2 is SYDVKM. CDR3 size: 17 residues. CDR3 in DNA: TGTGCCAGCAGTCCTCACCCCAGCAGAATCATGAACACTGAAGCTTTCTTT. It is translated as CASSPHPSRIMNTEAFF.

This sequence joins TRBV6-1 and TRBJ2-1; possibly TRBD1 or TRBD2 for D (5 bases each). V was trimmed by 4 bases and J by 8 bases, leaving 18 bases between them. Germline CDR1 reads MNHNS; CDR2 reads SASEGT. This CDR3 has 15 amino acids. CDR3 protein: CASSGTLDQGDEQFF. The CDR3 DNA sequence: TGTGCCAGCAGTGGGACTTTGGACCAGGGCGATGAGCAGTTCTTC.

On this clonotype itself: An end of the junction differs from the germline gene, which may be a read error. CDR3 protein: CATSGRTGGSGNTMYF. Written as DNA, the CDR3 is TGTGCCACCAGCGGAAGGACAGGTGGCTCTGGAAACACCATGTATTTT. The chain combines TRBV15 with TRBJ1-3; the match to TRBD1 covers 7 bases. The CDR3 extends over 16 amino acids. Germline V gene sequence: CDR1 LNHNV, CDR2 YYDKDF (reference sequence). Full variable domain (rest looked up from reference TRBV15 and TRBJ1-3): DAMVIQNPRYQVTQFGKPVTLSCSQTLNHNVMYWYQQKSSQAPKLLFHYYDKDFNNEADTPDNFQSRRPNTSFCFLDIRSPGLGDTAMYLCATSGRTGGSGNTMYFGEGSWLTVV.

This clonotype has a handful of counts. The rearrangement uses TRBV3-1 and TRBJ2-3, with TRBD2 matching 11 bases. This CDR3 is built from 17 residues. In germline, CDR1 is LGHDT, CDR2 YNNKEL (reference sequence). V shed 0 bases and J 0 bases; nucleotides not matched to a gene: 2. The CDR3 loop is CASSQDSSGGSTDTQYF. The CDR3 nucleotides read TGTGCCAGCAGCCAAGATTCTAGCGGGGGGAGCACAGATACGCAGTATTTT.

Many counts were recorded for this clonotype. This CDR3 reads CASSQVGGMNTIYF. DNA for the CDR3: TGTGCCAGCAGCCAAGTTGGGGGTATGAACACCATATATTTT. The V call is TRBV3-1, the J call TRBJ1-3, with D tentatively TRBD1 (5 bases). From germline, CDR1 is LGHDT and CDR2 YNNKEL (reference sequence). V was clipped by 1 base and J by 7 bases, with 11 bases between them. The CDR3 spans 14 residues.

This clonotype showed up many times. V usage is TRBV12-3 or TRBV12-4 and J usage is TRBJ2-1, with 8 bases that match TRBD1. This CDR3 has 15 amino acids. The V segment lost 6 bases and the J segment 0 bases; nucleotides outside the gene matches: 4. The CDR3 reads CASRYRGSSYNEQFF. In DNA, the CDR3 is TGTGCCAGCAGGTACAGGGGGAGCTCCTACAATGAGCAGTTCTTC.

This clonotype was recorded many times. The chain has TRBV28 and TRBJ1-2, with D tentatively TRBD1 (6 bases). The CDR3 length is 13 residues. Trimming took 6 bases from V and 7 from J, leaving 15 bases between them. From germline, CDR1 is MDHEN and CDR2 SYDVKM. The CDR3 spells CASSPTGLRGYTF. The CDR3 DNA sequence: TGTGCCAGCAGCCCCACAGGGTTGCGTGGCTACACCTTC.

This clonotype was observed at least ten times. The V call is TRBV10-3, the J call TRBJ2-7; no clear D gene. V shed 6 bases and J shed 6 bases, with 12 bases lying between them. This CDR3 region has 12 residues. Germline V lookup: CDR1 ENHRY, CDR2 SYGVKD. In DNA, the CDR3 is TGTGCCATCAGCTCATCTCTTGGCGAGCAGTACTTC. Protein product: CAISSSLGEQYF.

This clonotype was recorded many times. The chain links TRBV6-1 to TRBJ1-2, with D possibly matching TRBD1 (5 bases). Germline CDR1 reads MNHNS; CDR2 reads SASEGT. Trimming pared 10 bases from V and 8 bases from J, leaving 23 bases between. CDR3 length: 14 amino acids. Here the CDR3 DNA reads TGTGCCACCTTCTCCAGACAGACGGCAGGCGGCTACACCTTC. Translated, it gives CATFSRQTAGGYTF.

A word on this clonotype: This may come from a read error, since a much larger clone is one base off. CDR3 amino acids: CAWSFTGTVSGNTIYF. The CDR3 region has the DNA TGTGCCTGGAGTTTTACTGGGACAGTCTCTGGAAACACCATATATTTT. The V gene is TRBV30, the J gene TRBJ1-3, with 7 nucleotides matching TRBD1. The CDR3 consists of 16 residues. CDR1 is GTSNPN and CDR2 is SVGIG in the germline V gene (reference sequence). The J segment lost 0 bases and the V segment lost 2 bases, leaving 7 bases of the junction unmatched. Based on the CDR3 plus reference TRBV30 and TRBJ1-3, the full variable domain is SQTIHQWPATLVQPVGSPLSLECTVEGTSNPNLYWYRQAAGRGLQLLFYSVGIGQISSEVPQNLSASRPQDRQFILSSKKLLLSDSGFYLCAWSFTGTVSGNTIYFGEGSWLTVV.

The rearrangement uses TRBV7-9 and TRBJ2-7; the D is unclear. V shed 0 bases and J shed 4 bases, with 7 bases lying between them. This CDR3 comprises 13 residues. Germline V gene data show CDR1 as SEHNR and CDR2 as FQNEAQ (reference sequence). The CDR3 reads CASSLAGQYEQYF. The CDR3, as DNA: TGTGCCAGCAGCTTAGCGGGTCAGTACGAGCAGTACTTC. Filled out from reference TRBV7-9 and TRBJ2-7, the complete variable domain reads DTGVSQNPRHKITKRGQNVTFRCDPISEHNRLYWYRQTLGQGPEFLTYFQNEAQLEKSRLLSDRFSAERPKGSFSTLEIQRTEQGDSAMYLCASSLAGQYEQYFGPGTRLTVT.

The J gene is TRBJ1-2, the V gene TRBV27; tentative D call: TRBD1 (5 bases). The CDR3 totals 13 residues. The germline CDR1 and CDR2 sequences are MNHEY and SMNVEV (reference sequence). The V end lost 6 bases, the J end lost 5 bases, and 13 bases lay between the germline ends. CDR3 region: CASRGDSVYGYTF. DNA for the CDR3: TGTGCCAGCAGAGGGGACTCAGTTTATGGCTACACCTTC.

The sample holds many counts of this clonotype. This chain links TRBV20-1 with TRBJ1-5; no clear D gene. Between the trimmed V and J ends, which lost 1 base and 7 bases, there was a span of 14 bases. CDR1 DFQATT and CDR2 SNEGSKA come from the germline V gene (reference sequence). The CDR3 is made up of 14 amino acids. The CDR3 loop is CSARGFVGGQPQHF. The CDR3 DNA follows: TGCAGTGCTAGAGGCTTCGTGGGAGGACAGCCCCAGCATTTT.